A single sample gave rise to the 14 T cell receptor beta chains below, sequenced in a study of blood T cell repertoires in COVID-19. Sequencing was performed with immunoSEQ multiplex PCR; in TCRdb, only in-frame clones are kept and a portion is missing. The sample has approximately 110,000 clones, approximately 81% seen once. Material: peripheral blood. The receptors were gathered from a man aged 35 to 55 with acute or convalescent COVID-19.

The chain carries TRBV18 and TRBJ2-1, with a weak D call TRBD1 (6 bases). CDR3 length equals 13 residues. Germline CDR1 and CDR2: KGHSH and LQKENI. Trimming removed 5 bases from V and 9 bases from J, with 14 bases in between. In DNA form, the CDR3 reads TGTGCCAGCTCATCGACAGGCGTCGGTGAGCAGTTCTTC. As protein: CASSSTGVGEQFF. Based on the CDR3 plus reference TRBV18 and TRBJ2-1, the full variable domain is NAGVMQNPRHLVRRRGQEARLRCSPMKGHSHVYWYRQLPEEGLKFMVYLQKENIIDESGMPKERFSAEFPKEGPSILRIQQVVRGDSAAYFCASSSTGVGEQFFGPGTRLTVL.

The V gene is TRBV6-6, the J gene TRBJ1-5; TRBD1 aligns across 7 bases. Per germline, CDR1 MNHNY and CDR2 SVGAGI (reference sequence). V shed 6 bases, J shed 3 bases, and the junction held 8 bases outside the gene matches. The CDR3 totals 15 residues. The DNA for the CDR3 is TGTGCCAGCAGGGGACAGCTACGTCCCAATCAGCCCCAGCATTTT. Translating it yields CASRGQLRPNQPQHF.

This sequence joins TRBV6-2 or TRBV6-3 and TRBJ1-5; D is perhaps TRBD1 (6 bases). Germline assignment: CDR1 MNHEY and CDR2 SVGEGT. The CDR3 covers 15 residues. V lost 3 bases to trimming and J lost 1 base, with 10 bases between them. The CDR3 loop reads CASSYGDTSNQPQHF. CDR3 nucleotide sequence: TGTGCCAGCAGTTATGGGGACACAAGCAATCAGCCCCAGCATTTT.

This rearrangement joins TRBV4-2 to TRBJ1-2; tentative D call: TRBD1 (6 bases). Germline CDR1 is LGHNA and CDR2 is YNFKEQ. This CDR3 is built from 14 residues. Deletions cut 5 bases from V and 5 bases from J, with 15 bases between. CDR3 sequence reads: CASSETGTQYGYTF. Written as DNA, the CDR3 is TGTGCCAGCAGCGAAACCGGGACACAGTATGGCTACACCTTC.

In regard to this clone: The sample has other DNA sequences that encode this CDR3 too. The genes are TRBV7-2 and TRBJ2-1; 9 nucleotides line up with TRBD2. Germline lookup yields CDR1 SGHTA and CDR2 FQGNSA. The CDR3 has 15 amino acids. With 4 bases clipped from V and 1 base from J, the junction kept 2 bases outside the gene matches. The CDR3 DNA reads TGTGCCAGCAGCTCGACTAGCGGTTCCTACAATGAGCAGTTCTTC. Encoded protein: CASSSTSGSYNEQFF.

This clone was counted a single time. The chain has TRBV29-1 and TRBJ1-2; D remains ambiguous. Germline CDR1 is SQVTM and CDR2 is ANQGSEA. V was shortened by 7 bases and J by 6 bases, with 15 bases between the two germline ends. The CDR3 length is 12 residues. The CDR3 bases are TGCAGCGCCGCGGGCAGGCCTGATGGCTACACCTTC. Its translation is CSAAGRPDGYTF.

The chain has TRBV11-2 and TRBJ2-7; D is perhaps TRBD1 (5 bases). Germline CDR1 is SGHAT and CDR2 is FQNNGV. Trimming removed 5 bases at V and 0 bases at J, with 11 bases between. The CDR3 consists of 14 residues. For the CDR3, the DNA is TGTGCCAGCAGCCCGGACACGCGCTCCTACGAGCAGTACTTC. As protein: CASSPDTRSYEQYF.

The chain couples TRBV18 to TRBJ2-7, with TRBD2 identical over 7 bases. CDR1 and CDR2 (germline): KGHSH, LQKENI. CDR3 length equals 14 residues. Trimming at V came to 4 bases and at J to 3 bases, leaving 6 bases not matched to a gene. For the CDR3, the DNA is TGTGCCAGCTCACAGGCGGGAGTCTACTACGAGCAGTACTTC. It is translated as CASSQAGVYYEQYF.

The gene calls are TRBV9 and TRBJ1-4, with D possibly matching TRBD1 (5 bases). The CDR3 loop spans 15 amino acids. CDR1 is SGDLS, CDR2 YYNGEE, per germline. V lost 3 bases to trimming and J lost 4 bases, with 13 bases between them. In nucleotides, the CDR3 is TGTGCCAGCAGCGCATCAGGGAGGATTAATGAAAAACTGTTTTTT. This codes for CASSASGRINEKLFF.

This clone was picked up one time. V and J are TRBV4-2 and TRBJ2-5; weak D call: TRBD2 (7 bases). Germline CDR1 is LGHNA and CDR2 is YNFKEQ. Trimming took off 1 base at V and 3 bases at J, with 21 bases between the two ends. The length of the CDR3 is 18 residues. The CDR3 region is CASSQVGGGGGMKETQYF. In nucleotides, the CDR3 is TGTGCCAGCAGCCAAGTAGGGGGTGGCGGGGGAATGAAAGAGACCCAGTACTTC.

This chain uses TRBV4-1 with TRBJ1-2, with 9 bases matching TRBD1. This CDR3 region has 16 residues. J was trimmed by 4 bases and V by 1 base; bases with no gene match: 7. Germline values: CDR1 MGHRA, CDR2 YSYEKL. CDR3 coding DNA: TGCGCCAGCAGCCAAGCCCAGACAGGGGGGAGCTATGGCTACACCTTC. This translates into CASSQAQTGGSYGYTF.

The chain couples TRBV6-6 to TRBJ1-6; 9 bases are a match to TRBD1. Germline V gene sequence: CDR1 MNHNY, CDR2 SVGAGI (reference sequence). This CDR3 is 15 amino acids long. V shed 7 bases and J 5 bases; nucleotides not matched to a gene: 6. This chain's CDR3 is CASTRQGGNNSPLHF. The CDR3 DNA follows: TGTGCCAGCACCCGACAGGGGGGTAATAATTCACCCCTCCACTTT.

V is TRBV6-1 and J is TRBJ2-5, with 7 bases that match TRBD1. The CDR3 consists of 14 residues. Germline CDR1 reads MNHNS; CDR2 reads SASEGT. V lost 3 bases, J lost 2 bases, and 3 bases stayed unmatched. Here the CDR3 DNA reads TGTGCCAGCAGTGACGGCAGGGGGCAAGAGACCCAGTACTTC. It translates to CASSDGRGQETQYF.

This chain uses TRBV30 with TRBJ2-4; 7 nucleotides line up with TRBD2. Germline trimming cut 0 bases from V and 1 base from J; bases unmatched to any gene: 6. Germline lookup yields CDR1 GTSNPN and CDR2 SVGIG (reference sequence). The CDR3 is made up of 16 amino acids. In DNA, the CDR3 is TGTGCCTGGAGTGTACGAGGGGAGGGGGCCAAAAACATTCAGTACTTC. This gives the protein CAWSVRGEGAKNIQYF.